This TCR beta chain was sequenced for a study of T cell repertoires and HLA-DP antigens. Study as a whole: Transduced HeLa cells presented HLA-DP to CD4+ T cells.

CDR3 length equals 16 residues. V was shortened by 10 bases and J by 4 bases, with 25 bases between the two germline ends. Germline V gene lookup returns CDR1 SNHLY and CDR2 FYNNEI. Amplification used primers for 54 TRBV and 13 TRBJ segments. The assay was immunoSEQ multiplex PCR, and TCRdb's table has in-frame clones only and misses some. The sample shows about 89,000 clones, 86% of them seen only once. On this clone: Its antigen is still unknown.

Study observations and caveats: Naive and memory CD4+ repertoires were not analysed separately.

The sequenced sample was CD4+ T cells from PBMCs. This TCR was sampled from a man aged 50 to 59 in good health and CMV-seronegative. The chain couples TRBV2 to TRBJ1-1; D not resolved. Here the CDR3 reads CATRLGKTASSTEAFF. CDR3 nucleotides: TGTGCCACCCGTCTCGGAAAAACTGCGTCCAGCACTGAAGCTTTCTTT.